Included here is one TCR beta chain sequence, with context. Its antigen remains unidentified. This record comes from a study of T cells in Graves' hyperthyroidism and ophthalmopathy. Study-wide findings and caveats: The model anticipated ophthalmopathy a median approximately 6.5 months pre-onset.

Before ophthalmopathy appeared, progressors gave blood at initial hyperthyroidism diagnosis. Germline V CDR1 and CDR2: KGHDR, SFDVKD. V lost 10 bases and J 3 bases, leaving 12 bases between the germline ends. The CDR3 loop spans 13 amino acids. Authors of the study amplified TCR beta CDR3 regions from RNA transcripts. Primed by the HTBI set, a first-round RT-PCR was run on the TCR CDR3. TCRdb called the multiplex PCR reads again in MiXCR, with one record for every CDR3 protein. Here the sample spans around 400,000 distinct CDR3 sequences, about 15% being singletons. The sequence derives from a woman aged 18-29 years with Graves' hyperthyroidism that later progressed to Graves' ophthalmopathy. The chain joins TRBV24-1 to TRBJ2-1; no clear D. Sequences were obtained from blood. CDR3 protein: CATARAHYNEQFF. The CDR3 nucleotides are TGTGCCACAGCCCGGGCCCACTACAATGAGCAGTTCTTC.